These 23 T cell receptor beta chains came from one sample sequenced in a study of molecular identifiers for immune sequencing clone quantification. TCRdb re-called the PCR reads with MiXCR, one entry per CDR3 protein. Of approximately 500,000 distinct CDR3 sequences listed, about 25% are singletons. Sequenced: naive CD8+ T cells from blood, with Jurkat cell RNA spiked in. Subset of the sample: FACS-sorted CD8+CD4-CCR7+CD45RA+ naive T cells. All receptors derive from a human donor in good health. Some libraries in this study had Jurkat cell RNA spiked in.

The chain uses TRBV12-3 or TRBV12-4 and TRBJ1-3; TRBD1 is a possible D gene (5 bases). This CDR3 comprises 15 residues. Trimming took 4 bases from V and 2 from J, leaving 12 bases between them. Here the CDR3 DNA reads TGTGCCAGCAGTTCCCTTGGGGCCCCTGGAAACACCATATATTTT. It specifies CASSSLGAPGNTIYF.

The chain carries TRBV6-6 and TRBJ2-7, with a weak D call TRBD2 (5 bases). Germline CDR1 is MNHNY and CDR2 is SVGAGI (reference sequence). V shed 0 bases and J shed 12 bases, with 21 bases lying between them. The CDR3 is made up of 15 amino acids. The CDR3 region is CASSYSSGSPYAPYF. As DNA, the CDR3 is TGTGCCAGCAGTTACTCATCGGGGTCTCCCTACGCGCCGTACTTC.

This clonotype was recorded many times. V and J are TRBV5-6 and TRBJ2-7; 9 bases are a match to TRBD2. CDR3 length: 15 amino acids. V lost 0 bases and J lost 2; bases outside the gene matches: 3. Germline V gives CDR1 SGHDT, CDR2 YYEEEE. The CDR3 here is CASSLVLAGAYEQYF. The CDR3 nucleotides are TGTGCCAGCAGCTTGGTGTTAGCGGGAGCCTACGAGCAGTACTTC.

Concerning this clonotype itself: At one end the junction does not follow the germline gene, possibly because of a read error. This chain connects TRBV19 to TRBJ2-4; TRBD1 matches at 11 bases. From germline, CDR1 is LNHDA and CDR2 SQIVND (reference sequence). This CDR3 contains 15 residues. The DNA for the CDR3 is TGTGCCAGTAGTATATTAGGGACAGGGGGAAACATTCGGTACTTC. Translation gives CASSILGTGGNIRYF. Full variable domain (remainder filled in from reference TRBV19 and TRBJ2-4): DGGITQSPKYLFRKEGQNVTLSCEQNLNHDAMYWYRQDPGQGLRLIYYSQIVNDFQKGDIAEGYSVSREKKESFPLTVTSAQKNPTAFYLCASSILGTGGNIRYFGAGTRLSVL.

The chain has TRBV7-9 and TRBJ1-2, with D perhaps TRBD1 (6 bases). The germline gives CDR1 SEHNR, CDR2 FQNEAQ (reference sequence). The CDR3 is made up of 14 amino acids. Trimming shortened V by 5 bases and J by 4 bases, and 14 bases separated the two germline ends. The CDR3 is CASSPDSVAYGYTF. The DNA for the CDR3 is TGTGCCAGCAGCCCGGACAGCGTCGCCTATGGCTACACCTTC.

This clonotype came up a few times. V usage is TRBV27 and J usage is TRBJ2-7, with 8 bases fitting TRBD2. Looked up from germline, CDR1 is MNHEY and CDR2 is SMNVEV (reference sequence). Unmatched junction bases numbered 15, after V lost 6 bases and J lost 5 bases. This CDR3 has 16 residues. CDR3 DNA: TGTGCCAGCAGCGTTGATTTAGGACTAGCTGTGAACGAGCAGTACTTC. Its translation is CASSVDLGLAVNEQYF.

A few counts support this clonotype. The chain joins TRBV11-2 to TRBJ2-7; tentatively, D is TRBD1 (5 bases). Germline values: CDR1 SGHAT, CDR2 FQNNGV. This CDR3 is built from 13 residues. Trimming pared 3 bases from V and 3 bases from J, leaving 9 bases between. CDR3 protein: CASSFDSNYEQYF. CDR3 DNA sequence: TGTGCCAGCAGCTTCGACAGTAACTACGAGCAGTACTTC.

In regard to this clonotype: Possible read error: a much larger clone is one base away. J is TRBJ1-5 and V is TRBV20-1, with 8 bases identical to TRBD1. Germline lookup yields CDR1 DFQATT and CDR2 SNEGSKA (reference sequence). With 1 base clipped from V and 5 bases from J, the junction kept 7 bases outside the gene matches. The CDR3 is 15 amino acids. The CDR3 sequence is CSARVRGLRDQPQHF. DNA of the CDR3: TGCAGTGCTAGAGTCAGGGGGCTTAGGGATCAGCCCCAGCATTTT.

As to this clonotype: A clone one base away is much larger, so this may be a read error. This chain joins TRBV7-9 and TRBJ2-3; the D is unclear. The CDR3 contains 16 residues. The germline V gene has CDR1 SEHNR and CDR2 FQNEAQ (reference sequence). The CDR3 here is CASSLGQFLGTDTQCF. DNA for the CDR3: TGTGCCAGCAGCTTAGGTCAGTTCCTTGGCACAGATACGCAGTGTTTT.

This clonotype came up a few times. The chain carries TRBV7-3 and TRBJ2-2; D is perhaps TRBD2 (5 bases). Trimming stripped 3 bases from V and 5 bases from J, with 13 bases between. The CDR3 spans 15 residues. Germline V gives CDR1 SGHTA, CDR2 FQGTGA. CDR3 sequence: CASSLDGPGTGELFF. In nucleotides, the CDR3 is TGTGCCAGCAGCTTGGACGGTCCGGGGACCGGGGAGCTGTTTTTT. Complete variable domain (other parts from reference TRBV7-3 and TRBJ2-2): GAGVSQTPSNKVTEKGKYVELRCDPISGHTALYWYRQSLGQGPEFLIYFQGTGAADDSGLPNDRFFAVRPEGSVSTLKIQRTERGDSAVYLCASSLDGPGTGELFFGEGSRLTVL.

As for this clonotype: A single base separates this from a much larger clone, so it may be a read error. V usage is TRBV28 and J usage is TRBJ1-3; D remains unclear. This CDR3 has 16 amino acids. In germline, CDR1 is MDHEN, CDR2 SYDVKM. The CDR3 nucleotides are TGTGCCAGCAGTTTAAGGCAGCGTACTTCTGGAAACGCCATATATTTT. Encoded protein: CASSLRQRTSGNAIYF.

The chain joins TRBV2 to TRBJ2-7, with D possibly TRBD2 on 6 matching bases. Trimming took off 4 bases at V and 4 bases at J, with 20 bases between the two ends. This CDR3 comprises 16 residues. Germline CDR1 SNHLY, CDR2 FYNNEI. The CDR3 bases are TGTGCCAGCAGTGGACCACTTCAGGGTGGGGGGTACGAGCAGTACTTC. Protein sequence: CASSGPLQGGGYEQYF.

The gene calls are TRBV25-1 and TRBJ2-1, with 9 bases aligning to TRBD1. CDR3 size: 15 residues. Per the germline V gene, CDR1 is MGHDK and CDR2 is SYGVNS. The V and J ends lost 7 bases and 5 bases, in that order; junction bases with no gene match: 9. The CDR3 region has the DNA TGTGCCAGCAATTACCGGGACAGGGAAGACAATGAGCAGTTCTTC. Its protein is CASNYRDREDNEQFF.

Concerning this clonotype: This may be a read error, as it is one base from a much larger clone. The V gene is TRBV10-3, the J gene TRBJ1-1; D remains unclear. This CDR3 is 13 amino acids long. Germline V gives CDR1 ENHRY, CDR2 SYGVKD. CDR3 sequence: CAIRESPGLGAFF. CDR3 in DNA: TGTGCCATCCGTGAGTCCCCAGGATTAGGAGCTTTCTTT.

This clonotype was observed many times. This rearrangement joins TRBV7-6 to TRBJ1-1, with 11 positions matching TRBD1. The CDR3 extends over 15 amino acids. In germline, CDR1 is SGHVS, CDR2 FNYEAQ. The V segment lost 5 bases and the J segment 5 bases; nucleotides outside the gene matches: 7. The CDR3 coding sequence is TGTGCCAGCAGCGCGTCCGGGACAGGGGGAACTGAAGCTTTCTTT. This gives the protein CASSASGTGGTEAFF.

On this clonotype itself: Its ends do not fully match the called genes, so a read error is possible. This chain uses TRBV6-6 with TRBJ1-1; D is perhaps TRBD1 (5 bases). Germline-derived CDR1 and CDR2 are MNHNY and SVGAGI (reference sequence). The length of the CDR3 is 12 residues. This chain's CDR3 is CASSYGGTGAFF. The CDR3 DNA sequence: TGTGCCAGCAGTTACGGAGGGACTGGAGCTTTCTTT.

This rearrangement joins TRBV19 to TRBJ2-7; perhaps D is TRBD1 or TRBD2 (5 bases each). The germline V gene has CDR1 LNHDA and CDR2 SQIVND (reference sequence). This CDR3 is 14 amino acids long. With 1 base removed from V and 4 bases from J, the gap between germline ends came to 11 bases. For the CDR3, the DNA is TGTGCCAGTAGTATAGTCCGCAGGGAGTACGAGCAGTACTTC. Translation gives CASSIVRREYEQYF.

A remark on this clonotype: Being one base from a much bigger clone, this may be a read error. The CDR3 here is CAGSQGQSRTDTQYF. CDR3 nucleotides: TGCGCCGGCAGCCAGGGACAGAGCCGCACAGATACGCAGTATTTT. The rearrangement uses TRBV4-3 and TRBJ2-3; 7 bases agree with TRBD1. CDR1 and CDR2 (germline): LGHNA, YSLEER. There are 15 residues in the CDR3.

The chain links TRBV25-1 to TRBJ1-5; unclear D gene. CDR3 length: 13 residues. CDR1 and CDR2 from the germline V gene are MGHDK and SYGVNS. V dropped 3 bases and J dropped 5 bases, with 8 bases sitting between them. The CDR3 spells CASSEGGYQPQHF. As DNA, the CDR3 is TGTGCCAGCAGTGAGGGTGGTTATCAGCCCCAGCATTTT.

This clonotype has more than one count but fewer than ten. The V call is TRBV7-9, the J call TRBJ2-3, with 10 bases identical to TRBD2. The CDR3 runs 18 residues. Germline trimming cut 1 base from V and 4 bases from J; bases unmatched to any gene: 11. Germline assignment: CDR1 SEHNR and CDR2 FQNEAQ (reference sequence). CDR3 residues: CASSLVASGSQVADTQYF. DNA for the CDR3: TGTGCCAGCAGCTTAGTGGCTAGCGGGAGTCAGGTGGCAGATACGCAGTATTTT.

In this sample, this clonotype turned up many times. The chain employs TRBV5-1 and TRBJ1-1; D remains unclear. Germline CDR1 and CDR2: SGHRS and YFSETQ. The V and J ends lost 2 bases and 0 bases respectively, with 8 bases between them. The CDR3 totals 14 residues. Here the CDR3 DNA reads TGCGCCAGCAGCTTTGACATATTGAACACTGAAGCTTTCTTT. Its translation is CASSFDILNTEAFF.

This sequence joins TRBV7-9 and TRBJ1-4; the match to TRBD1 covers 9 bases. J lost 8 bases, V lost 7 bases, and 5 bases had no gene match. CDR3 length equals 13 residues. Germline assignment: CDR1 SEHNR and CDR2 FQNEAQ (reference sequence). CDR3 sequence (DNA): TGTGCCAGCACCGACAGGGGGGGGGAAAAACTGTTTTTT. Translated: CASTDRGGEKLFF.

The V call is TRBV12-3 or TRBV12-4, the J call TRBJ1-2; D remains unclear. V lost 1 base and J 6 bases, leaving 18 bases between the germline ends. The CDR3 has 16 amino acids. In DNA form, the CDR3 reads TGTGCCAGCAGTTTAGGGTTCTCTAAGTCAGGTGATGGCTACACCTTC. It codes for CASSLGFSKSGDGYTF.